These T cell receptor beta chains were read from a single sample in a study of OX40 agonist ivuxolimab in advanced cancers. Assay used: immunoSEQ multiplex PCR; TCRdb lists only in-frame clones, some missing. This sample has 50,000 to 60,000 clones, with approximately 86% found just once. The specimen comprised CD4+ or CD8+ T cells sorted from blood, sampled in a trial of the OX40 agonist ivuxolimab. The receptors originated from an adult with an advanced solid tumor such as melanoma, head and neck, liver or kidney cancer. Each CDR3 is given with its conserved first and last residue. The size field is filled for only some rows; it gives once, few, many or a size class.

TRBV27,few,TRBJ2-7,CASSLQPGPSYSYEQYF
TRBV5-1,.,TRBJ1-1,CASSLVGGGLGMAFF
TRBV4-3,.,TRBJ1-6,CASSQLGQNNSPLHF
TRBV7-3,.,TRBJ2-3,CASSLTGGSGASSNTQYF
TRBV2,.,TRBJ1-5,CASSERSAQHF
TRBV19,.,TRBJ2-1,CASSWRGLADYNEQFF
TRBV6-1,.,TRBJ1-3,CASSIYNTIYF
TRBV19,.,TRBJ2-1,CASSGIYGEQFF
TRBV5-1,.,.,CASSRGQGLAYEQYF
TRBV4-1,.,TRBJ1-1,CASSPLGRGGRMNTEAFF
TRBV10-3,.,TRBJ2-3,CAISESSSTDTQYF
TRBV5-4,.,TRBJ2-7,CASSLSSATYEQYF
TRBV27,.,TRBJ2-5,CASRSGRGAQYF
TRBV14,.,TRBJ2-1,CASSPLTSGVYNEQFF
TRBV5-6,.,TRBJ2-3,CASSRRDRGDTQYF
TRBV28,.,TRBJ2-5,CASSNLSGARETQYF
TRBV13,once,TRBJ1-3,CASSPNTEAGNTIYF
TRBV10-3,.,TRBJ1-4,CAISFTLGTPGGDEKLFF
TRBV7-8,.,TRBJ1-4,CASSLTRWLGAAANEKLFF
TRBV12-2,once,TRBJ2-7,CASRLSWSFSAYYEQYF
TRBV11-3,.,TRBJ2-2,CASSLDGGGNTGELFF
TRBV11-2,few,TRBJ1-1,CASSLVGDAGEAFF
TRBV28,.,TRBJ1-5,CASWGGQGGQPQHF
TRBV9,.,TRBJ2-1,CASSLASGKGYNEQFF
TRBV7-9,.,TRBJ2-5,CASSPGGGEGTQYF
TRBV5-4,.,TRBJ1-5,CASSLNRDQPQHF
TRBV6-5,.,TRBJ1-1,CASSFHPALNSEAFF
TRBV7-2,.,TRBJ2-5,CASSPSGLWETQYF
TRBV27,.,TRBJ1-2,CASSLQPGLGYGYTF
TRBV11-2,.,TRBJ2-6,CASSPGQSFSGANVLTF
TRBV10-3,.,TRBJ2-5,CAISKQVLETQYF
TRBV28,.,TRBJ2-1,CASSFPSGNSYNEQFF
TRBV11-2,.,TRBJ1-5,CASSLVMVVGGNQPQHF
TRBV6-5,once,TRBJ1-2,CASSLGQGGINYGYTF
TRBV30,.,TRBJ2-1,CAWSVLLAGNEQFF
TRBV18,few,TRBJ1-1,CASSPGVNTEAFF
TRBV7-2,.,TRBJ1-1,CASSAAGGGTEAFF